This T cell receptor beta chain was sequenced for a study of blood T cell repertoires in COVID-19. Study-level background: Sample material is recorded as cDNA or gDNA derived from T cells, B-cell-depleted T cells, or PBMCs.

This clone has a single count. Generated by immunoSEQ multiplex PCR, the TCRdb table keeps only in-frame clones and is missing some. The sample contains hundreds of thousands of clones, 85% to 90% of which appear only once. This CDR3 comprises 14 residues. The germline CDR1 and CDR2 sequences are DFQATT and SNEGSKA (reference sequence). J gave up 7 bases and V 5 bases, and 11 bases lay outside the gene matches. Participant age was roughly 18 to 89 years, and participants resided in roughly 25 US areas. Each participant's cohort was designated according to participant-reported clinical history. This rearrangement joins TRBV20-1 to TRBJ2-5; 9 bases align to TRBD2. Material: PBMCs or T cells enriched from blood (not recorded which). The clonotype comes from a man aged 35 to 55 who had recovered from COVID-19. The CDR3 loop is CSAGGAGGPVTQYF. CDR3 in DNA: TGCAGTGCTGGTGGGGCGGGAGGGCCGGTGACCCAGTACTTC.